This passage covers 15 T cell receptor beta chains from one sample sequenced in a study of shared clonotypes between healthy human individuals. The data were produced by immunoSEQ multiplex PCR, yet TCRdb's version contains in-frame clones alone and is incomplete. The sample carries a few million clones, 93% recorded once. CD8 cells classed as naive were CD45RO-negative and positively selected for CCR7, excluding terminally differentiated effector memory CD45RA+ cells. Sequenced material: naive CD8+ T cells from PBMCs. These receptors were obtained from a man between 18 and 35 years old in good health. Some clones in this sample may be carry-over from other donors' samples.

This rearrangement joins TRBV5-4 to TRBJ1-1; no clear D gene. Deletions cut 3 bases from V and 5 bases from J, with 17 bases between. The CDR3 is 15 residues long. The germline gives CDR1 SGHNT, CDR2 YYREEE (reference sequence). DNA for the CDR3: TGTGCCAGCAGCTCCTTAGGCCGCCAGGCGACTGAAGCTTTCTTT. Its protein is CASSSLGRQATEAFF.

The chain couples TRBV7-8 to TRBJ1-2, with 7 bases matching TRBD1. Trimming cost V 5 bases and J 5 bases; bases outside gene matches: 5. CDR3 length equals 13 residues. Germline V lookup: CDR1 SGHVS, CDR2 FQNEAQ. DNA of the CDR3: TGTGCCAGCAGCCAGGGGGTGGGGTATGGCTACACCTTC. Translating it yields CASSQGVGYGYTF. Using reference TRBV7-8 and TRBJ1-2 for the parts outside the CDR3, the full variable domain is GAGVSQSPRYKVAKRGQDVALRCDPISGHVSLFWYQQALGQGPEFLTYFQNEAQLDKSGLPSDRFFAERPEGSVSTLKIQRTQQEDSAVYLCASSQGVGYGYTFGSGTRLTVV.

The chain combines TRBV7-9 with TRBJ2-3, with a tentative D call TRBD1 (6 bases). The germline CDR1 and CDR2 sequences are SEHNR and FQNEAQ (reference sequence). V gave up 3 bases and J gave up 6 bases, with 7 bases separating them. The CDR3 is 12 amino acids. The CDR3 DNA is TGTGCCAGCAGCTTCGGACAGGATACGCAGTATTTT. Protein product: CASSFGQDTQYF.

The chain combines TRBV11-3 with TRBJ2-1; D is unclear. From germline, CDR1 is SGHNT and CDR2 YENEEA. Deletions cut 5 bases from V and 5 bases from J, with 7 bases between. This CDR3 spans 12 amino acids. The CDR3 region is CASSKTDNEQFF. The CDR3 DNA reads as TGTGCCAGCAGCAAGACCGACAATGAGCAGTTCTTC.

V is TRBV27 and J is TRBJ2-7; TRBD2 matches 11 bases. Germline lookup yields CDR1 MNHEY and CDR2 SMNVEV (reference sequence). This CDR3 has 14 residues. J gave up 6 bases and V 5 bases, and 6 bases lay outside the gene matches. This CDR3 is CASSILAGDGEQYF. The CDR3 DNA is TGTGCCAGCAGTATACTAGCGGGAGACGGCGAGCAGTACTTC.

V usage is TRBV5-1 and J usage is TRBJ1-2; D gene ambiguous. The germline V gene encodes CDR1 SGHRS and CDR2 YFSETQ. V dropped 0 bases and J dropped 0 bases, with 9 bases sitting between them. The CDR3 runs to 15 residues. In DNA form, the CDR3 reads TGCGCCAGCAGCTTGGAACCGGCTACTAACTATGGCTACACCTTC. This sequence encodes CASSLEPATNYGYTF.

J is TRBJ2-2 and V is TRBV27, with a possible D match to TRBD2 (5 bases). The germline gives CDR1 MNHEY, CDR2 SMNVEV (reference sequence). The CDR3 sequence is 9 residues long. The ends were cut back, 7 bases at V and 15 bases at J, with 9 bases in the middle. The CDR3 loop is CASTPRVFF. CDR3 in DNA: TGTGCCAGCACCCCGAGGGTGTTTTTT.

The V gene is TRBV6-5, the J gene TRBJ1-3; D may be TRBD1 (5 bases). Germline V gene lookup returns CDR1 MNHEY and CDR2 SVGAGI. Trimming shortened V by 0 bases and J by 9 bases, and 12 bases separated the two germline ends. The length of the CDR3 is 14 residues. CDR3 sequence: CASSYSPGRGTIYF. CDR3 nucleotide sequence: TGTGCCAGCAGTTACTCTCCGGGACGAGGCACCATATATTTT.

For this clone: The DNA is left out, because the CDR3 cannot be placed on it with certainty; the CDR3 is given as TCRdb lists it. V gene TRBV19 combines with J gene TRBJ2-1. The CDR3 region is 14 residues in length, termini included. The germline V gene has CDR1 LNHDA and CDR2 SQIVND (reference sequence). The CDR3 spells CASTSGPGGNEQFF.

The sample holds a few counts of this clone. V usage is TRBV29-1 and J usage is TRBJ1-5, with TRBD1 identical over 7 bases. Germline trimming cut 7 bases from V and 3 bases from J; bases unmatched to any gene: 3. Germline V gene lookup returns CDR1 SQVTM and CDR2 ANQGSEA. CDR3 size: 12 residues. The DNA for the CDR3 is TGCAGCGCCGGGACAGACAATCAGCCCCAGCATTTT. Protein product: CSAGTDNQPQHF.

The chain recombines TRBV7-3 with TRBJ2-1; D is uncertain. CDR1 and CDR2 (germline): SGHTA, FQGTGA. This CDR3 has 13 residues. V dropped 2 bases and J dropped 12 bases, with 14 bases sitting between them. CDR3 in DNA: TGTGCCAGCAGCTTATGGGCTGACGAATTGCAGTTCTTC. Its protein is CASSLWADELQFF.

J is TRBJ2-5 and V is TRBV7-9; 8 bases are a match to TRBD2. This CDR3 region has 16 residues. From germline, CDR1 is SEHNR and CDR2 FQNEAQ (reference sequence). V lost 4 bases to trimming and J lost 3 bases; unmatched junction nucleotides: 10. CDR3 in amino acids: CASSSIQTSVEETQYF. DNA of the CDR3: TGTGCCAGCAGCTCTATTCAGACTAGCGTCGAAGAGACCCAGTACTTC.

The chain couples TRBV7-9 to TRBJ2-1; 15 bases match TRBD2. Germline V gene lookup returns CDR1 SEHNR and CDR2 FQNEAQ (reference sequence). This CDR3 has 16 residues. The J segment lost 9 bases and the V segment lost 3 bases, leaving 6 bases of the junction unmatched. This chain's CDR3 is CASSFTGLAGGIEQFF. Written as DNA, the CDR3 is TGTGCCAGCAGCTTTACTGGACTAGCGGGAGGGATTGAGCAGTTCTTC.

The rearrangement joins TRBV9 to TRBJ2-1, with 12 bases identical to TRBD2. V lost 6 bases and J lost 8; bases outside the gene matches: 9. Germline V lookup: CDR1 SGDLS, CDR2 YYNGEE. This CDR3 is built from 15 residues. The CDR3 here is CASNPSGRDQDEQFF. The CDR3 bases are TGTGCCAGCAATCCTAGCGGGAGGGATCAAGATGAGCAGTTCTTC.

The chain is built from TRBV7-3 and TRBJ2-1, with 11 bases matching TRBD2. Trimming removed 3 bases from V and 2 bases from J; junction bases left unmatched: 6. CDR1 and CDR2 (germline): SGHTA, FQGTGA. This CDR3 has 17 residues. The DNA of the CDR3 is TGTGCCAGCAGCTTTGAGGCGGGACTAGCGGCCTACAATGAGCAGTTCTTC. Its translation: CASSFEAGLAAYNEQFF.